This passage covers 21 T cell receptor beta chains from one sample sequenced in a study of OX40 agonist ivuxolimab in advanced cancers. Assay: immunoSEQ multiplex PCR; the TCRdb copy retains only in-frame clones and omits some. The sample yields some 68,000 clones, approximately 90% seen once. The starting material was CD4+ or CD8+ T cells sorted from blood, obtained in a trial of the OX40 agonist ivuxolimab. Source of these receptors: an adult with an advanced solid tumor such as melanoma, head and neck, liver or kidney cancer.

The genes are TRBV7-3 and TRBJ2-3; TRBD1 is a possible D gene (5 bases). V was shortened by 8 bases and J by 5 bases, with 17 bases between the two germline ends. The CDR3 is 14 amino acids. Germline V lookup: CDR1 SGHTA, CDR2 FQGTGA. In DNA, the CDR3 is TGTGCCAGCCGACAGACGGCAAGTGGAGATACGCAGTATTTT. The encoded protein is CASRQTASGDTQYF.

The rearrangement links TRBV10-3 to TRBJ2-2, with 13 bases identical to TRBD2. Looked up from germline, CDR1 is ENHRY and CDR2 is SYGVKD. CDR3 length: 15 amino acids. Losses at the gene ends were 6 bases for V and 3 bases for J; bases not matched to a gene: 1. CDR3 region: CAISGLAGDTGELFF. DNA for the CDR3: TGTGCCATCAGCGGACTAGCGGGGGACACCGGGGAGCTGTTTTTT.

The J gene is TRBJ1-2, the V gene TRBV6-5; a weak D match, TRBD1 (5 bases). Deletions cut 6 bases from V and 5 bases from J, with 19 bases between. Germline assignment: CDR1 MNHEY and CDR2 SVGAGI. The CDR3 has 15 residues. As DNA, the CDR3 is TGTGCCAGCAGCCCCCGGCGGGGCGCAGGATATGGCTACACCTTC. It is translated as CASSPRRGAGYGYTF.

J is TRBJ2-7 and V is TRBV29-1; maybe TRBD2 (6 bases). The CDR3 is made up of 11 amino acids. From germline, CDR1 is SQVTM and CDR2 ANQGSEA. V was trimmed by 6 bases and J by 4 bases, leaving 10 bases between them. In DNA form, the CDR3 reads TGCAGCGTCGGGACTTTGTACGAGCAGTACTTC. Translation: CSVGTLYEQYF.

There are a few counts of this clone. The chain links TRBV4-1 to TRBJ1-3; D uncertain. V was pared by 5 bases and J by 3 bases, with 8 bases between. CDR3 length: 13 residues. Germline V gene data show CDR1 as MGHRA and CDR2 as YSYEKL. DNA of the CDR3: TGCGCCAGCAGCGTCGGCCGTGGAAACACCATATATTTT. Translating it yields CASSVGRGNTIYF.

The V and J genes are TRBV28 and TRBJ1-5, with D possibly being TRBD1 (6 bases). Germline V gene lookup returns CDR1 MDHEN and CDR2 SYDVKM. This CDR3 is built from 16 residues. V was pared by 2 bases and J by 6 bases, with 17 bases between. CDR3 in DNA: TGTGCCAGCAGTTTAGGGTATGGGCAGGGGCTTCAGCCCCAGCATTTT. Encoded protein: CASSLGYGQGLQPQHF.

This chain's CDR3 is CASSPGLAGGTDTQYF. The CDR3 DNA is TGTGCCAGCAGCCCGGGACTAGCGGGAGGCACAGATACGCAGTATTTT. The rearrangement joins TRBV7-2 to TRBJ2-3, with TRBD2 identical over 14 bases. V lost 5 bases to trimming and J lost 1 base; unmatched junction nucleotides: 2. Looked up from germline, CDR1 is SGHTA and CDR2 is FQGNSA. CDR3 length equals 16 residues.

CDR3 region: CASSISEANVLTF. DNA for the CDR3: TGTGCCAGTAGTATAAGCGAGGCCAACGTCCTGACTTTC. The chain links TRBV19 to TRBJ2-6; D is ambiguous. The CDR3 is made up of 13 amino acids. Looked up from germline, CDR1 is LNHDA and CDR2 is SQIVND (reference sequence). The V end was cut by 2 bases, the J end by 6 bases, with 5 bases between. Using reference TRBV19 and TRBJ2-6 for the parts outside the CDR3, the full variable domain is DGGITQSPKYLFRKEGQNVTLSCEQNLNHDAMYWYRQDPGQGLRLIYYSQIVNDFQKGDIAEGYSVSREKKESFPLTVTSAQKNPTAFYLCASSISEANVLTFGAGSRLTVL.

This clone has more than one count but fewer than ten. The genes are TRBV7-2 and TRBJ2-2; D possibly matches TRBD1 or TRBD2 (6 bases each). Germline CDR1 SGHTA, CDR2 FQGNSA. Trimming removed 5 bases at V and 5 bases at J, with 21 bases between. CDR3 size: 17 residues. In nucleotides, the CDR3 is TGTGCCAGCAGCCCGACCAGTAGGGGGGCATATACCGGGGAGCTGTTTTTT. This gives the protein CASSPTSRGAYTGELFF.

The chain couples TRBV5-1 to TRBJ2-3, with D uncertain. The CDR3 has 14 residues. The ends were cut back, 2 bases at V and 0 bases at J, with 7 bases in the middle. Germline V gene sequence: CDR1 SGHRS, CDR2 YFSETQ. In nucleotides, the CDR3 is TGCGCCAGCAGCTTATTACTGAGCACAGATACGCAGTATTTT. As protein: CASSLLLSTDTQYF.

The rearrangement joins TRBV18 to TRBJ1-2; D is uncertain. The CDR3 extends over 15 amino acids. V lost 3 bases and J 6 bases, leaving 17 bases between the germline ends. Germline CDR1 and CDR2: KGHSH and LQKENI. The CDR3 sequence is CASSPGPALMNGYTF. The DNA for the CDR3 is TGTGCCAGCTCACCGGGCCCAGCCTTAATGAATGGCTACACCTTC.

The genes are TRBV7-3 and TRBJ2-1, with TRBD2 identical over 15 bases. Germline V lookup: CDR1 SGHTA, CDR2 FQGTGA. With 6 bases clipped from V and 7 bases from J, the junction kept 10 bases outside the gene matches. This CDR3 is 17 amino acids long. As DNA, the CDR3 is TGTGCCAGCAGGCCCACTACCGGGACTAGCGGGGGGAATGAGCAGTTCTTC. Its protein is CASRPTTGTSGGNEQFF.

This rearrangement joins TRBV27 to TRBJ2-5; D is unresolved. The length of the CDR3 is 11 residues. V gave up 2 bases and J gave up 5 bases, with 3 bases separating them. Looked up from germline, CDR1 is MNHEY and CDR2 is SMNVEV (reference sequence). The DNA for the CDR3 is TGTGCCAGCAGTTTACAGGAGACCCAGTACTTC. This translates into CASSLQETQYF.

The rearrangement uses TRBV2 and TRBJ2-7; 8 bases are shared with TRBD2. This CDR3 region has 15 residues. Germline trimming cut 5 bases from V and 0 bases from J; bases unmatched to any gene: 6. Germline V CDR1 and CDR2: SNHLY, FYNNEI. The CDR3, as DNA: TGTGCCAGCAGTAGCGGGGGTTTTAGCTCCTACGAGCAGTACTTC. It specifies CASSSGGFSSYEQYF. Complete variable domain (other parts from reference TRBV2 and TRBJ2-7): EPEVTQTPSHQVTQMGQEVILRCVPISNHLYFYWYRQILGQKVEFLVSFYNNEISEKSEIFDDQFSVERPDGSNFTLKIRSTKLEDSAMYFCASSSGGFSSYEQYFGPGTRLTVT.

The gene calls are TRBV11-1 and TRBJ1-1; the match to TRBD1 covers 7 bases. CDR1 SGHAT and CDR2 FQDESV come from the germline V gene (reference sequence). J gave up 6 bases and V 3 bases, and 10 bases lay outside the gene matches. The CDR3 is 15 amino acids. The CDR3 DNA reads TGTGCCAGCAGCTTGACCGGGACAGCGGTACCTGAAGCTTTCTTT. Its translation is CASSLTGTAVPEAFF.

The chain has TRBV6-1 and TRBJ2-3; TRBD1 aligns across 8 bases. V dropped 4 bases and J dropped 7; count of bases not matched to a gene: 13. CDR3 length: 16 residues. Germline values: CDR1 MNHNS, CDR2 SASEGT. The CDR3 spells CASSVPGGARLNTQYF. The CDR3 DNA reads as TGTGCCAGCAGTGTACCAGGGGGCGCGAGGCTAAATACGCAGTATTTT.

CDR3 region: CASSFGQTPYEQYF. CDR3 coding DNA: TGTGCCAGCAGCTTCGGGCAGACTCCCTACGAGCAGTACTTC. This sequence joins TRBV5-6 and TRBJ2-7; D remains unclear. Trimming took 2 bases from V and 2 from J, leaving 11 bases between them. Germline-derived CDR1 and CDR2 are SGHDT and YYEEEE. The CDR3 has 14 residues.

The CDR3 spells CASSSGTVDYEQYF. CDR3 DNA: TGCGCCAGCAGCTCGGGGACGGTAGACTACGAGCAGTACTTC. The rearrangement uses TRBV5-1 and TRBJ2-7; D is possibly TRBD1 or TRBD2 (5 bases each). Germline assignment: CDR1 SGHRS and CDR2 YFSETQ. The CDR3 runs 14 residues. The V end lost 3 bases, the J end lost 3 bases, and 13 bases lay between the germline ends.

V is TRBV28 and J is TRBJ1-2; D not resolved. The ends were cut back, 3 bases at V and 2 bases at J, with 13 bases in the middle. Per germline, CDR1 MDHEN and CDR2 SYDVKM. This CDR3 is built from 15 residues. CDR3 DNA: TGTGCCAGCAGTTTGAGACAAGCTGGGAACTATGGCTACACCTTC. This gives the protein CASSLRQAGNYGYTF.

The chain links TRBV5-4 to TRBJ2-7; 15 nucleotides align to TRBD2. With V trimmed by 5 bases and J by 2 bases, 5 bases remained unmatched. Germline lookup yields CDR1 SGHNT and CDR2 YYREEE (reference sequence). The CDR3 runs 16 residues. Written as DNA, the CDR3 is TGTGCCAGCAGTTTCGGACTAGCGGGAGGGACCTACGAGCAGTACTTC. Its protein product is CASSFGLAGGTYEQYF.

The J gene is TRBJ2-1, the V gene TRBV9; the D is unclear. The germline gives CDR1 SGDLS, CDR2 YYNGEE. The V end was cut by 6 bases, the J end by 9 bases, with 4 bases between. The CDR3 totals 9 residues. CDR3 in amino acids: CASNGEQFF. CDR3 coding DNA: TGTGCCAGCAATGGTGAGCAGTTCTTC.